Presented here are 2 T cell receptor beta chains from one specimen sequenced in a study of CD8 T cells in Susac syndrome. Reverse transcription of roughly 0.5 to 1 ug RNA was carried out with random hexamers. Via MiXCR, TCRdb re-called the immunoSEQ multiplex PCR reads, giving one row per CDR3 protein. The repertoire has 90,000 or so distinct CDR3 sequences, approximately 92% of them found once; the top ten carry 0.3% to 0.4%. Sequences were obtained from CD8+ T cells from PBMCs. These TCRs come from a human donor in good health.

V and J are TRBV27 and TRBJ1-4; 9 bases are a match to TRBD1. After removal of 5 bases from V and 6 bases from J, the junction contained 10 bases not matched to a gene. The CDR3 has 16 amino acids. Per the germline V gene, CDR1 is MNHEY and CDR2 is SMNVEV (reference sequence). This CDR3 reads CASSTTHRGRYEKLFF. The CDR3 nucleotides are TGTGCCAGCAGTACCACGCACAGGGGGCGTTATGAAAAACTGTTTTTT.

This sequence joins TRBV4-1 and TRBJ2-1; no firm D call. Per the germline V gene, CDR1 is MGHRA and CDR2 is YSYEKL. This CDR3 spans 13 amino acids. With 1 base removed from V and 4 bases from J, the gap between germline ends came to 5 bases. CDR3 residues: CASSQGLYNEQFF. The CDR3 DNA reads TGCGCCAGCAGCCAAGGCCTATACAATGAGCAGTTCTTC.